This TCR beta chain was identified during a study of T cells after somatic rescue of genetic block. Measured with immunoSEQ multiplex PCR; TCRdb has only the in-frame clones, and not every one. The sample has some 9,100 clones, roughly 81% seen once. The CDR3 has 12 residues. V was cut by 7 bases and J by 5 bases, with 13 bases left in between. Germline lookup yields CDR1 SQVTM and CDR2 ANQGSEA. This clone was seen once. V and J are TRBV29-1 and TRBJ2-3; the D gene is possibly TRBD1 (6 bases). The material sequenced was peripheral blood mononuclear cells (PBMCs). The sequence was collected from a boy aged 5 to 17. CDR3 protein: CSGLRTVDTQYF. The CDR3 DNA sequence: TGCAGCGGACTCCGGACAGTAGATACGCAGTATTTT.